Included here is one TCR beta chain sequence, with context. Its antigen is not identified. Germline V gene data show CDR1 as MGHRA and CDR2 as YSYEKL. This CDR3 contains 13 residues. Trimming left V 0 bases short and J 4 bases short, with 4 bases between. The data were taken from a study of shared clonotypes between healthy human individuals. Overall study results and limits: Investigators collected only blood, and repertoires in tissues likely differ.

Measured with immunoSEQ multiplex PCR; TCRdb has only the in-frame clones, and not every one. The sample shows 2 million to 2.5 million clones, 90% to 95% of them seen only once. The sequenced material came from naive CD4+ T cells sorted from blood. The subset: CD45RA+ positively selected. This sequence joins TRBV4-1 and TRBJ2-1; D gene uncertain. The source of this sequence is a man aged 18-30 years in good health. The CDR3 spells CASSQEHYNEQFF. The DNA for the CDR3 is TGCGCCAGCAGCCAAGAGCATTACAATGAGCAGTTCTTC.